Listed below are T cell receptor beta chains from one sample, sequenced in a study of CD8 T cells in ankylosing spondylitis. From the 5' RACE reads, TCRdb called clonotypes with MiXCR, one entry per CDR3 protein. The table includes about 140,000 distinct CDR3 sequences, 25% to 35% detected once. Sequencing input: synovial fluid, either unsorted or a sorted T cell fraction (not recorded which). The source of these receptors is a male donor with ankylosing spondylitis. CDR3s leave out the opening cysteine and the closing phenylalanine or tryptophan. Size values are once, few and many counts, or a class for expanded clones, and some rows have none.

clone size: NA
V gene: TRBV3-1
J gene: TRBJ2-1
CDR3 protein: ASSQDRGPNSYNEQF

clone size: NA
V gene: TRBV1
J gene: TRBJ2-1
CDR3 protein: TSSQEGLAGVNEQF

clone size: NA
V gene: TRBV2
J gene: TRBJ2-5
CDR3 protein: ASRLEQYQETQY

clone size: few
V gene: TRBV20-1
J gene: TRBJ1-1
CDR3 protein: SAKDVRNTEAF

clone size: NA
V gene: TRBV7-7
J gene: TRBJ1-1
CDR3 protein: AQGGSQRSVNTEAF

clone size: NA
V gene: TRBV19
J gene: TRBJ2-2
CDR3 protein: ASSPWGASGELF

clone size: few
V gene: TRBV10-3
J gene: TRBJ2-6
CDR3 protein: ATLGATGANVLT

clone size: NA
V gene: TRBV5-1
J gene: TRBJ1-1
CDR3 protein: ASGVSGNTEAF

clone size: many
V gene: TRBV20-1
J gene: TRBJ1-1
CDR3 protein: SAYRVNEAF

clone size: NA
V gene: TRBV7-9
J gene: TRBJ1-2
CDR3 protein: ASSLDGDRVHGYT

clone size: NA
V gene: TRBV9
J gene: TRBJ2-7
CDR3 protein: ASSVADQSSFEQY

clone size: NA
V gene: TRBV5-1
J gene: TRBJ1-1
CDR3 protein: ASSLNRGRNTEAF

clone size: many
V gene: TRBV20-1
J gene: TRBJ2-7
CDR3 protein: SAGGGTGLNEQY

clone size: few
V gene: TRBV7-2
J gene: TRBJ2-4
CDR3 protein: ASSSPWGGKGKNIQY

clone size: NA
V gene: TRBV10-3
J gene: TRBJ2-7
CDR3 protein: AISSHRDSYEQY

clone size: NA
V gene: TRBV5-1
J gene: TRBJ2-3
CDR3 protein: ASSLSGLAGRDTQY

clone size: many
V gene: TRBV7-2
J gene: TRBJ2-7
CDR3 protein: ASSQHTPYEQY

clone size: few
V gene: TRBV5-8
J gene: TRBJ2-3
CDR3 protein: ASTTRGGGSTDTQY

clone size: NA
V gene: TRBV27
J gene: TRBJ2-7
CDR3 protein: ASSRRDPSYEQY

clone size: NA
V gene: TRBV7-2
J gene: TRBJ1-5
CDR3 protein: ASSVGTVNQPQH

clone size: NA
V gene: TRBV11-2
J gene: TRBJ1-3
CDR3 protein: ASSQFSIGNTIY

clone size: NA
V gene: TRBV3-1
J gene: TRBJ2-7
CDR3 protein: ASSQDGFLGAAGEQY

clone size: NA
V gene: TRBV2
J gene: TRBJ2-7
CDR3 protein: ASSERLRGYEQY

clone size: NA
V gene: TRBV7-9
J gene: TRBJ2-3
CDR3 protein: ASSMTFPTDTQY

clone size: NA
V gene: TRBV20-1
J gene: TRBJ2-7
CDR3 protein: SAGTSGFPYEQY

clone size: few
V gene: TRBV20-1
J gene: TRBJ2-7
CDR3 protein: SAREAPLEQY

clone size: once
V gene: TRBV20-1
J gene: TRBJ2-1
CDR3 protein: SAGLAGGPGEQF

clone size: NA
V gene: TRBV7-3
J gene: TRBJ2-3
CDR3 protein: ASSLGTSGNTDTQY

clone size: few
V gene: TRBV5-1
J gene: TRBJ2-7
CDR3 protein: ASSLGGVEDEQY

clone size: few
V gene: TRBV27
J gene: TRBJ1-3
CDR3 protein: ASSLALTAGNTIY

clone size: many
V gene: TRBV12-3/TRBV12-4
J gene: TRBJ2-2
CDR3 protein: ASSPAQGGGRARTGELF

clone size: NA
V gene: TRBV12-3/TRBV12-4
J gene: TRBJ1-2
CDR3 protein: ASSWDRGVDRYGYT

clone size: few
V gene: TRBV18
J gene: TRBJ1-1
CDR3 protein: ASSPPTGKNTEAF

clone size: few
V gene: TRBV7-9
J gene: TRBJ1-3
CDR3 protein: ASTTTGGENTIY

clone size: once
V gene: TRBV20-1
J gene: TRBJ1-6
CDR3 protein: SALGVGAENSPLH

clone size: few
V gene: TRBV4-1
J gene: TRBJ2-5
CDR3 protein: ASSQPDLRETQY

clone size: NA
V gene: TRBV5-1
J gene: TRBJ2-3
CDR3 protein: ASSPGHTDTQY

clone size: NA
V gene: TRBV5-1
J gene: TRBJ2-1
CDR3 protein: ASSLGGWSYNEQF

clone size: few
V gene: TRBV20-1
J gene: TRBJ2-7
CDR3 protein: SASAPTGDRLSYEQY

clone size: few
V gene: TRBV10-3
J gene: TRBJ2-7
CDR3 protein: AISEGDTNGYEQY

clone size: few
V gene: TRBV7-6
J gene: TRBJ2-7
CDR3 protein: ASSLSTSGAYEQY

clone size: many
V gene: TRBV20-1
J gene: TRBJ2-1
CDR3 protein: SARVTGQGYNEQF

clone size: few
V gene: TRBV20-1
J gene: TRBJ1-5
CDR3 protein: SARPGTLENQPQH

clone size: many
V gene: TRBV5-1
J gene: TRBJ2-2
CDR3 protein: ASSGMANTGELF

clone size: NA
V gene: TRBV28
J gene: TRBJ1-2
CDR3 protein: ASSPRRAAGYT

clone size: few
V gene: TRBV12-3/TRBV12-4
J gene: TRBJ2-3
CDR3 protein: ASSFDRSTDTQY

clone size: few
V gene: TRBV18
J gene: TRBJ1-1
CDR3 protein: ASSKGGGSTEAF

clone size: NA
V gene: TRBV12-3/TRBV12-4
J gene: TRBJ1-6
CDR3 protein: ASSFDRANNSPLH

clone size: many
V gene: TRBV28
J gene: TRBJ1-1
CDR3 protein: ASSIMNTEAF

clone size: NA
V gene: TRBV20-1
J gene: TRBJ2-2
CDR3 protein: SARPFTSGNTGELF

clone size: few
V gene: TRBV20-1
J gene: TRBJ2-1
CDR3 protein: SARDTGLAVNEQF

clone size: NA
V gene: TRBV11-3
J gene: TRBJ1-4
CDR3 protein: ASSMGVRGEEKLF

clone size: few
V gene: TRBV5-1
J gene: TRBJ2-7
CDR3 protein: ASSRGGGTYEQY

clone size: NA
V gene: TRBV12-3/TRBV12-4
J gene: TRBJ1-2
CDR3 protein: ASSSTGFGYGYT

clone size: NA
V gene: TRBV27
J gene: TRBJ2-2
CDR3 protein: ASRDPGLARGNTGELF

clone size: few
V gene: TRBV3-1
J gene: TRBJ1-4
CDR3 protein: ASSLQGAANEKLF

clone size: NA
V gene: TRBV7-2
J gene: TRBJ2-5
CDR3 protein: ASSLSYGGETQY

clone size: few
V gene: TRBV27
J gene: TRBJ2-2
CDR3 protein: ASRPQNANTGELF

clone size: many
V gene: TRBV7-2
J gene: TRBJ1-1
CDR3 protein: ASSLLGMNTEAF

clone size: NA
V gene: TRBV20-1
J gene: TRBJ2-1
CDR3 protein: SAETSGRFNEQF